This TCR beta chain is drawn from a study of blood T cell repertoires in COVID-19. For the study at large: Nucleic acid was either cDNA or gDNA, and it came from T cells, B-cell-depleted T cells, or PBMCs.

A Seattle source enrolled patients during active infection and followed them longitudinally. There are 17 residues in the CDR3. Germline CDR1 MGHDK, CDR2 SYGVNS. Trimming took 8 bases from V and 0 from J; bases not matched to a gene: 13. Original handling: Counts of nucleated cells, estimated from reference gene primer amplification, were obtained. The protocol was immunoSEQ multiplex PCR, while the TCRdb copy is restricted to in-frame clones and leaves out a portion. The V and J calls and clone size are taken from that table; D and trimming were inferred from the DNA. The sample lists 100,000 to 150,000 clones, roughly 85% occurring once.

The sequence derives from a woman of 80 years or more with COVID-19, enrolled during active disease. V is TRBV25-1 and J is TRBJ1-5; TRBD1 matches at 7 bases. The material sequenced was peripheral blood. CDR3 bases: TGTGCCAGCCCCCGGGAACAGGGGATGTATAGCAATCAGCCCCAGCATTTT. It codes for CASPREQGMYSNQPQHF.